This is a list of T cell receptor beta chains from one sample in a study of blood T cell repertoires in COVID-19. Only in-frame clones appear in the TCRdb table, and some are missing; sequencing was by immunoSEQ multiplex PCR. The sample records a few hundred thousand clones, under 85% being singletons. The source material was peripheral blood. Source of these receptors: a human donor with COVID-19, enrolled during active disease. The donor label of this sample is uncertain. Each CDR3 is given with its conserved first and last residue. A D gene is named only where the DNA matches it firmly. Expanded clones get a size class; other rows say once, few or many, or leave the size out.

D | J | V | size | CDR3 | DNA
TRBD2 | TRBJ2-1 | TRBV5-4 | . | CASSWAGGRSYNEQFF | TGTGCCAGCAGCTGGGCGGGAGGGCGTTCCTACAATGAGCAGTTCTTC
TRBD2 | TRBJ2-3 | TRBV4-3 | . | CASSQDRLAGGLNTQYF | TGCGCCAGCAGCCAAGATAGGTTAGCGGGAGGTTTAAATACGCAGTATTTT
. | TRBJ1-2 | TRBV3-1/TRBV3-2 | . | CASSDRRDYGYTF | TGTGCCAGCAGCGATAGGAGAGACTATGGCTACACCTTC
. | TRBJ1-1 | TRBV15 | . | CATSRVVNTEAFF | TGTGCCACCAGCAGAGTAGTGAACACTGAAGCTTTCTTT
. | TRBJ1-5 | TRBV20-1 | . | CSASMGGSPGNQPQHF | TGCAGTGCTAGTATGGGGGGATCGCCGGGGAATCAGCCCCAGCATTTT
. | TRBJ2-4 | TRBV10-1 | . | CASSMRFRTARGKNIQYF | TGCGCCAGCAGTATGAGATTCCGGACCGCTCGGGGCAAAAACATTCAGTACTTC
. | TRBJ2-1 | TRBV24-1 | . | CATSDPGRGDNEQFF | TGTGCCACCAGTGATCCCGGCAGGGGCGACAATGAGCAGTTCTTC
. | TRBJ1-5 | TRBV7-9 | . | CASSTGPNQPQHF | TGTGCCAGCAGCACAGGGCCAAATCAGCCCCAGCATTTT
. | TRBJ2-3 | TRBV5-3 | . | CARSLGLATDTQYF | TGTGCCAGAAGCTTGGGATTGGCCACAGATACGCAGTATTTT
TRBD2 | TRBJ2-7 | TRBV28 | . | CASSIGGLAGGYYEQYF | TGTGCCAGCAGCATCGGTGGGCTAGCGGGAGGGTACTACGAGCAGTACTTC
. | TRBJ1-1 | TRBV28 | . | CASSFTRVNTEAFF | TGTGCCAGCAGTTTCACCAGGGTTAACACTGAAGCTTTCTTT
. | TRBJ1-1 | TRBV5-4 | . | CASSLGGPETEAFF | TGTGCCAGCAGCTTGGGGGGCCCTGAGACTGAAGCTTTCTTT
. | TRBJ2-2 | TRBV28 | . | CASSKPAAGELFF | TGTGCCAGCAGTAAACCGGCGGCCGGGGAGCTGTTTTTT
TRBD1 | TRBJ2-1 | TRBV5-5 | . | CASSFAGTGNNEQFF | TGTGCCAGCAGCTTCGCCGGGACAGGGAATAATGAGCAGTTCTTC
. | TRBJ1-2 | TRBV5-6 | . | CASSFRSGDYGYTF | TGTGCCAGCAGCTTCCGGTCAGGCGACTATGGCTACACCTTC
. | TRBJ1-5 | TRBV19 | . | CASRIFGLGNQPQHF | TGTGCCAGTAGGATCTTCGGACTGGGCAATCAGCCCCAGCATTTT
TRBD1 | TRBJ2-3 | TRBV7-6 | once | CASSLSTGTGARDTQYF | TGTGCCAGCAGCTTATCAACCGGGACAGGGGCTCGAGATACGCAGTATTTT
. | TRBJ1-3 | TRBV18 | . | CASSPGNSGNTIYF | TGTGCCAGCTCACCAGGCAACTCTGGAAACACCATATATTTT
TRBD2 | TRBJ2-3 | TRBV4-1 | once | CASSLWTSGRAVHTQYF | TGCGCCAGCAGCCTATGGACTAGCGGGAGGGCCGTCCATACGCAGTATTTT
. | TRBJ1-1 | TRBV5-1 | . | CASSLAVAENTEAFF | TGCGCCAGCAGCCTGGCCGTTGCGGAGAACACTGAAGCTTTCTTT
TRBD1 | TRBJ1-5 | TRBV9 | . | CASSETGGSQPQHF | TGTGCCAGCAGCGAGACAGGGGGCAGTCAGCCCCAGCATTTT
TRBD1 | TRBJ1-1 | TRBV5-1 | . | CASSAGQGAGTEAFF | TGCGCCAGCAGCGCCGGACAGGGGGCGGGCACTGAAGCTTTCTTT
. | TRBJ1-1 | TRBV7-2 | once | CASSLVPGDTEAFF | TGTGCCAGCAGCTTAGTTCCGGGAGACACTGAAGCTTTCTTT
TRBD1 | TRBJ1-2 | TRBV5-1 | . | CASSLDGTGGDYGYTF | TGCGCCAGCAGCTTGGATGGGACAGGGGGGGACTATGGCTACACCTTC
. | TRBJ2-2 | TRBV4-3 | . | CASSQVTGNTGELFF | TGCGCCAGCAGCCAAGTAACAGGGAACACCGGGGAGCTGTTTTTT
TRBD1 | TRBJ1-1 | TRBV28 | . | CASSQQGVAFF | TGTGCCAGCAGTCAACAGGGGGTGGCTTTCTTT
TRBD2 | TRBJ2-1 | TRBV11-2 | . | CASRARAGGSYNEQFF | TGTGCCAGCCGGGCCAGAGCGGGAGGCTCCTACAATGAGCAGTTCTTC
TRBD1 | TRBJ1-5 | TRBV7-9 | . | CASNFQGDQPQHF | TGTGCCAGCAATTTCCAGGGGGATCAGCCCCAGCATTTT
TRBD2 | TRBJ2-5 | TRBV20-1 | . | CSASPASGQETQYF | TGCAGTGCTAGTCCGGCTAGCGGCCAAGAGACCCAGTACTTC
. | TRBJ1-2 | TRBV30 | . | CAWTRTLNYGYTF | TGTGCCTGGACCAGGACATTAAACTATGGCTACACCTTC
TRBD1 | TRBJ1-4 | TRBV9 | . | CASSVRQGSGEKLFF | TGTGCCAGCAGCGTTCGACAGGGATCGGGGGAAAAACTGTTTTTT
. | TRBJ2-2 | TRBV29-1 | . | CSVVAAENTGELFF | TGCAGCGTCGTAGCGGCCGAGAACACCGGGGAGCTGTTTTTT
. | TRBJ2-3 | TRBV7-8 | . | CASSLDHMDTQYF | TGTGCCAGCAGCTTAGACCACATGGATACGCAGTATTTT
. | TRBJ2-3 | TRBV30 | . | CAAERAGARDTQYF | TGTGCCGCAGAGCGCGCGGGGGCGCGGGATACGCAGTATTTT
TRBD2 | TRBJ2-3 | TRBV7-3 | . | CASSFSGTTTDTQYF | TGTGCCAGCAGCTTCTCCGGGACTACCACAGATACGCAGTATTTT
TRBD2 | TRBJ2-1 | TRBV7-2 | . | CASSLEGTSGGLSEQFF | TGTGCCAGCAGCTTAGAGGGGACTAGCGGGGGGCTGAGTGAGCAGTTCTTC
. | TRBJ1-1 | TRBV19 | . | CASSYTTEAFF | TGTGCCAGTAGTTACACCACTGAAGCTTTCTTT
. | TRBJ1-4 | TRBV23-1 | . | CASTLHRGSGRATNEKLFF | TGCGCCAGCACCTTACACCGGGGGTCCGGGAGAGCAACTAATGAAAAACTGTTTTTT
TRBD1 | TRBJ2-2 | TRBV6-5 | once | CASSEDRAATGELFF | TGTGCCAGCAGCGAGGACAGGGCGGCCACCGGGGAGCTGTTTTTT
TRBD1 | TRBJ1-2 | TRBV27 | . | CASRTLQGGTEGYTF | TGTGCCAGCAGAACTCTACAGGGGGGGACAGAAGGCTACACCTTC
TRBD2 | TRBJ2-1 | TRBV6-6 | . | CATLGTSGSSEQFF | TGTGCCACCCTCGGGACTAGCGGGAGTTCCGAGCAGTTCTTC
. | TRBJ2-1 | TRBV19 | . | CASSKDREDEQFF | TGTGCCAGTAGTAAAGACAGGGAGGATGAGCAGTTCTTC
. | TRBJ1-6 | TRBV28 | . | CASIADPGTYNSPLHF | TGTGCCAGCATCGCTGACCCCGGGACCTATAATTCACCCCTCCACTTT
. | TRBJ1-1 | TRBV3-1/TRBV3-2 | . | CASTPGGLNTEAFF | TGTGCCAGCACCCCGGGGGGCTTGAACACTGAAGCTTTCTTT
. | TRBJ2-6 | TRBV2 | . | CASNARGTNSGANVLTF | TGTGCCAGCAACGCCCGGGGAACTAACTCTGGGGCCAACGTCCTGACTTTC
. | TRBJ1-1 | TRBV7-3 | . | CASSPARDTEAFF | TGTGCCAGCAGCCCAGCCAGGGACACTGAAGCTTTCTTT
TRBD2 | TRBJ2-1 | TRBV28 | . | CASRTSGGRNEQFF | TGTGCCAGCCGTACTAGCGGGGGGAGGAATGAGCAGTTCTTC
. | TRBJ2-7 | TRBV10-1 | . | CASPPRGGYEQYF | TGCGCCAGCCCACCTAGGGGAGGCTACGAGCAGTACTTC